This T cell receptor beta chain was sequenced in a study of radiation and T cells in renal cell carcinoma. Stated time point: blood 2 weeks post-SBRT. This sample's treatment: 15 Gy SBRT to primary tumor, nephrectomy 4 weeks later. Measured with immunoSEQ multiplex PCR; TCRdb has only the in-frame clones, and not every one. The table shows tens of thousands of clones, with roughly 80% occurring only once. Findings of the study overall: Without pretreatment biopsies, baseline tumor clonotype presence was undetermined. In blood, top tumor clones expanded by 2 weeks, shrinking by 4.

Comment on this clone: What it binds is not known.

This clonotype originated in a woman in her 70s with renal cell carcinoma. Sequencing was performed on blood, taken from a patient whose treatment included radiotherapy and nephrectomy.

The CDR3 spells CASTSGAGNQPQHF. The CDR3 DNA follows: TGTGCCAGCACTTCGGGGGCTGGTAATCAGCCCCAGCATTTT. The genes are TRBV6-6 and TRBJ1-5, with a weak D call TRBD1 (6 bases). The CDR3 has 14 amino acids. Trimming removed 7 bases at V and 4 bases at J, with 14 bases between. Germline assignment: CDR1 MNHNY and CDR2 SVGAGI (reference sequence).